This T cell receptor beta chain is drawn from a study of blood T cell repertoires in COVID-19. As for the study in general: The analysed material was cDNA or gDNA that came from T cells, B-cell-depleted T cells, or PBMCs.

Under the authors' procedure: The authors estimated nucleated cell counts from reference gene primer amplification. Repertoires were generated with immunoSEQ multiplex PCR, while TCRdb's copy carries only in-frame clones and drops some. That table furnishes V, J and clone size, whereas the DNA furnished D and trimming. The sample consists of about 68,000 clones, approximately 83% of them appearing once. Germline values: CDR1 SNHLY, CDR2 FYNNEI. The CDR3 extends over 16 amino acids. J was trimmed by 3 bases and V by 9 bases; bases with no gene match: 13. The receptor comes from a woman aged 60 to 75 with acute or convalescent COVID-19. The chain recombines TRBV2 with TRBJ2-7, with 11 bases that match TRBD2. The source material was peripheral blood. The CDR3 region is CASRPLTGTSGYEQYF. The CDR3 bases are TGTGCCAGTAGGCCCCTTACCGGGACTAGCGGCTACGAGCAGTACTTC.